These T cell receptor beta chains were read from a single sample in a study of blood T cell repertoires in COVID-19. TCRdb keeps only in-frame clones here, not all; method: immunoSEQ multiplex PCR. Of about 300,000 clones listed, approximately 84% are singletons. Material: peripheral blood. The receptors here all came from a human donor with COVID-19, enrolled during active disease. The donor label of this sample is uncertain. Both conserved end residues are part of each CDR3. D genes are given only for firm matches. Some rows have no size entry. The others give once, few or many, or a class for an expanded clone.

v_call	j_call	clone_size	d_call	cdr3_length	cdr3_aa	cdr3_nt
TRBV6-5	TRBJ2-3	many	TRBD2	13	CASRTSGTDTQYF	TGTGCCAGCAGGACTAGCGGGACAGATACGCAGTATTTT
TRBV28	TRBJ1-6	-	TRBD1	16	CASIDSGQARGSPLHF	TGTGCCAGCATTGATTCCGGACAGGCTAGAGGTTCACCCCTCCACTTT
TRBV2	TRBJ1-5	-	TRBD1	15	CASRLGTGTNQPQHF	TGTGCCAGCAGGCTCGGGACAGGGACAAATCAGCCCCAGCATTTT
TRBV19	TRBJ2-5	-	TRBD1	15	CASSLTGTDQETQYF	TGTGCCAGTAGCTTAACCGGGACAGATCAAGAGACCCAGTACTTC
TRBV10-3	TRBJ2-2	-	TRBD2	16	CAISQPLAANTGELFF	TGTGCCATCTCGCAACCGCTAGCGGCGAACACCGGGGAGCTGTTTTTT
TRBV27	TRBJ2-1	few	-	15	CASTPGGGGYNEQFF	TGTGCCAGCACCCCGGGGGGAGGGGGCTACAATGAGCAGTTCTTC
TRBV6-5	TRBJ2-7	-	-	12	CASQEGFGEQYF	TGTGCCAGCCAGGAAGGTTTTGGCGAGCAGTACTTC
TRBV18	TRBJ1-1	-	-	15	CASSRDPGTGTEAFF	TGTGCCAGCTCACGAGATCCCGGGACTGGAACTGAAGCTTTCTTT
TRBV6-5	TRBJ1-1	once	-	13	CASSYTQNTEAFF	TGTGCCAGCAGTTACACACAGAACACTGAAGCTTTCTTT
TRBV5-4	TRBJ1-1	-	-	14	CASSLGQTNTEAFF	TGTGCCAGCAGCTTGGGACAGACGAACACTGAAGCTTTCTTT
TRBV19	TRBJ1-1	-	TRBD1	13	CASSTFTGGEAFF	TGTGCCAGTAGTACCTTTACAGGGGGGGAAGCTTTCTTT
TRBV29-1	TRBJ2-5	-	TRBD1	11	CSVDRDGTQYF	TGCAGCGTGGACAGGGACGGGACCCAGTACTTC
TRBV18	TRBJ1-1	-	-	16	CASSPVIGRENTEAFF	TGTGCCAGCTCACCGGTCATCGGCAGGGAGAACACTGAAGCTTTCTTT
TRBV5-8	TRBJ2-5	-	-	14	CASSLRQVQETQYF	TGTGCCAGCAGCTTGCGACAGGTACAAGAGACCCAGTACTTC
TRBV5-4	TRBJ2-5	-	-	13	CASSVDLQETQYF	TGTGCCAGCAGCGTTGACTTGCAAGAGACCCAGTACTTC